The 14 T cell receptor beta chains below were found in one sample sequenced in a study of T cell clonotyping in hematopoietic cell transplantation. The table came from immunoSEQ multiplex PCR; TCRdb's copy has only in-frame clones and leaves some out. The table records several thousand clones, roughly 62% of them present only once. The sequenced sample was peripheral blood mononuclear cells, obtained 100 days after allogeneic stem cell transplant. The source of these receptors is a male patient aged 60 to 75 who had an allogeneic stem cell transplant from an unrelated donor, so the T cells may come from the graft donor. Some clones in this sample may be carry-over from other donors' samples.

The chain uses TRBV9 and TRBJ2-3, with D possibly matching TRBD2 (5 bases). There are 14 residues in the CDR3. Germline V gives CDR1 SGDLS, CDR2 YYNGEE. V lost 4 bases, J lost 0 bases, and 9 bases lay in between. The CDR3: CASSPGVSTDTQYF. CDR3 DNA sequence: TGTGCCAGCAGCCCCGGGGTCAGCACAGATACGCAGTATTTT.

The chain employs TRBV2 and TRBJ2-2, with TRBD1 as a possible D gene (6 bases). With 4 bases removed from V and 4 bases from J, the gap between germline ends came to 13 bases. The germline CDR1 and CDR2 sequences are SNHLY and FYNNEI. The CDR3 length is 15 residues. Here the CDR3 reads CASSATGHLTGELFF. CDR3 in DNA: TGTGCCAGCAGTGCTACGGGACACCTCACCGGGGAGCTGTTTTTT.

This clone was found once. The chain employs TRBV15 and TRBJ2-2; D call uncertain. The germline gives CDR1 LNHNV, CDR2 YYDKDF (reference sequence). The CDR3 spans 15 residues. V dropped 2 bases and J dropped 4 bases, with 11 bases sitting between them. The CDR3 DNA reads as TGTGCCACCAGCAGATCCAGCGAGCCCACCGGGGAGCTGTTTTTT. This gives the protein CATSRSSEPTGELFF.

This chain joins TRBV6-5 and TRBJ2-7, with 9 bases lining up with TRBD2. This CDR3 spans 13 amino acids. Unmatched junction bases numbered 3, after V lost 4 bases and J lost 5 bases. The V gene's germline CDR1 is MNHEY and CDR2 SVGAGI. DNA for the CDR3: TGTGCCAGCAGTTGGACTAGCGTAAACGAGCAGTACTTC. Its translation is CASSWTSVNEQYF.

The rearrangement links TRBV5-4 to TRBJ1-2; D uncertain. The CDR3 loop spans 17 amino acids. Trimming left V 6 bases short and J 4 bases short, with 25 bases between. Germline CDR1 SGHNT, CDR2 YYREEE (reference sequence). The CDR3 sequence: CASTIRGPGRRTYGYTF. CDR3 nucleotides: TGTGCCAGCACCATCCGAGGGCCGGGCAGGAGAACCTATGGCTACACCTTC.

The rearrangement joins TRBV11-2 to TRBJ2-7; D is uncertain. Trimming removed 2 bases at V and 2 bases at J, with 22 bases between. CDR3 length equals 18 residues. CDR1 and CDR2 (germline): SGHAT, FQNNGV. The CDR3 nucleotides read TGTGCCAGCAGCTTATTTTCCGTTGGCCCATCACCCACCTACGAGCAGTACTTC. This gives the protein CASSLFSVGPSPTYEQYF. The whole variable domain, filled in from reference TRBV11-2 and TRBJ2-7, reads EAGVAQSPRYKIIEKRQSVAFWCNPISGHATLYWYQQILGQGPKLLIQFQNNGVVDDSQLPKDRFSAERLKGVDSTLKIQPAKLEDSAVYLCASSLFSVGPSPTYEQYFGPGTRLTVT.

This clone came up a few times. The CDR3 nucleotides are TGTGCCAGCAGGACAGGGGGAGGGAACACCATATATTTT. Its protein is CASRTGGGNTIYF. The chain combines TRBV2 with TRBJ1-3, with 9 nucleotides matching TRBD1. CDR1 and CDR2 from the germline V gene are SNHLY and FYNNEI. This CDR3 is built from 13 residues. Trimming removed 6 bases from V and 7 bases from J; junction bases left unmatched: 4.

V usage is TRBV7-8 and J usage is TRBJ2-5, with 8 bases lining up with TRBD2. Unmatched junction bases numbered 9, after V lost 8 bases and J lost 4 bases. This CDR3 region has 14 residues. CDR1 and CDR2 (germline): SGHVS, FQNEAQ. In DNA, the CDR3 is TGTGCCAGCGGACCGGGGGGGCTTGGAGAGACCCAGTACTTC. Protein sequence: CASGPGGLGETQYF.

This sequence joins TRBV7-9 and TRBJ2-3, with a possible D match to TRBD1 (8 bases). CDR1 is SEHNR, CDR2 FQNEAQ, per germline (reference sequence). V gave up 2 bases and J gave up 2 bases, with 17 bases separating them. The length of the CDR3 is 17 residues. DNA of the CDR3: TGTGCCAGCAGCTTAAGAGCGGGGACAGGACTCACAGATACGCAGTATTTT. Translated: CASSLRAGTGLTDTQYF.

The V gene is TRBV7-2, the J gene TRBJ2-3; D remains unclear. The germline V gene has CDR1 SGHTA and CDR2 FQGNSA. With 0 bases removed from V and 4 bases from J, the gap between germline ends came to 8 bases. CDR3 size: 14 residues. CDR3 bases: TGTGCCAGCAGCTTAGCGATAGGGCCAGATACGCAGTATTTT. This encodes CASSLAIGPDTQYF.

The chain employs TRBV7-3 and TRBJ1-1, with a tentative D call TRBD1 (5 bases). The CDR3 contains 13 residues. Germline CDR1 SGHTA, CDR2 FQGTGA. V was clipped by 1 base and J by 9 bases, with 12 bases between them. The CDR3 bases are TGTGCCAGCAGCTTAAATCATCAGGGACAAGCTTTCTTT. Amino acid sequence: CASSLNHQGQAFF.

CDR3 nucleotide sequence: TGCGCCAGCAGCTTGGAGACAGACTATGGCTACACCTTC. Its translation: CASSLETDYGYTF. This sequence joins TRBV5-1 and TRBJ1-2; a possible D gene is TRBD1 (5 bases). Germline V gene lookup returns CDR1 SGHRS and CDR2 YFSETQ. V gave up 0 bases and J gave up 3 bases, with 6 bases separating them. The CDR3 has 13 amino acids.

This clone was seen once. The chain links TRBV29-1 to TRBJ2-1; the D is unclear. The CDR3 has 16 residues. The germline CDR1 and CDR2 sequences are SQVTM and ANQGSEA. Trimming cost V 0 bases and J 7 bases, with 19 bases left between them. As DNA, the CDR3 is TGCAGCGTTGAAGACAACTCCAGGTACCATTATAATGAGCAGTTCTTC. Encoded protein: CSVEDNSRYHYNEQFF.

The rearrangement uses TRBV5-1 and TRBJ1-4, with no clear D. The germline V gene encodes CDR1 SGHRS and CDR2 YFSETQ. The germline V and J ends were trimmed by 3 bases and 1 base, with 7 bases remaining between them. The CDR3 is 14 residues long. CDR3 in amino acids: CASSSLGTNEKLFF. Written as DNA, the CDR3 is TGCGCCAGCAGCTCGCTCGGAACTAATGAAAAACTGTTTTTT.